Presented here are 12 T cell receptor beta chains from one specimen sequenced in a study of shared clonotypes between healthy human individuals. TCRdb's copy holds only in-frame clones and misses some; the assay was immunoSEQ multiplex PCR. The sample has about 2.1 million clones; 85% to 95% are singletons. Naivety among CD8 cells was defined by CD45RO negativity and positive CCR7 selection, thereby excluding terminally differentiated effector memory CD45RA+ cells. The sequencing sample was made of naive CD8+ T cells from PBMCs. The source of these receptors is a man between 18 and 29 years old in good health. Some clones in this sample may be carry-over from other donors' samples.

The chain uses TRBV7-9 and TRBJ2-7, with D possibly being TRBD1 (6 bases). The ends were cut back, 5 bases at V and 3 bases at J, with 14 bases in the middle. The germline V gene encodes CDR1 SEHNR and CDR2 FQNEAQ (reference sequence). The CDR3 runs 14 residues. The DNA of the CDR3 is TGTGCCAGCAGCCAAGTCGGGACAAACTACGAGCAGTACTTC. It yields the protein CASSQVGTNYEQYF.

This clone is a singleton in its sample. V gene TRBV6-5 combines with J gene TRBJ1-4; D is perhaps TRBD1 (5 bases). In germline, CDR1 is MNHEY, CDR2 SVGAGI. This CDR3 region has 15 residues. The V and J ends lost 1 base and 4 bases respectively, with 10 bases between them. The CDR3 DNA reads TGTGCCAGCAGTTACTTAGGGGCCAATAATGAAAAACTGTTTTTT. It yields the protein CASSYLGANNEKLFF.

Points on this clone: This sample also contains other DNA sequences that code for the same CDR3. The chain recombines TRBV27 with TRBJ1-1, with no clear D. The CDR3 consists of 13 residues. Germline values: CDR1 MNHEY, CDR2 SMNVEV (reference sequence). The V and J ends lost 3 bases and 2 bases respectively, with 7 bases between them. The CDR3 loop is CASSLAQNTEAFF. In DNA form, the CDR3 reads TGTGCCAGCAGTTTGGCCCAAAACACTGAAGCTTTCTTT.

V usage is TRBV27 and J usage is TRBJ2-3; 9 bases align to TRBD2. Trimming removed 5 bases from V and 1 base from J; junction bases left unmatched: 13. Germline V lookup: CDR1 MNHEY, CDR2 SMNVEV (reference sequence). The CDR3 consists of 18 residues. CDR3 bases: TGTGCCAGCAGTCCACGCTGGCGGGAGGGCCGAGGCACAGATACGCAGTATTTT. It translates to CASSPRWREGRGTDTQYF.

The V gene is TRBV27, the J gene TRBJ2-1; 7 bases are a match to TRBD2. The CDR3 covers 16 residues. Germline V gene lookup returns CDR1 MNHEY and CDR2 SMNVEV (reference sequence). J gave up 4 bases and V 5 bases, and 11 bases lay outside the gene matches. Written as DNA, the CDR3 is TGTGCCAGCAGTCCCCGCGGGAGTGGGATTTACAATGAGCAGTTCTTC. Protein sequence: CASSPRGSGIYNEQFF.

V gene TRBV7-9 combines with J gene TRBJ1-1; 7 bases line up with TRBD1. V gave up 4 bases and J gave up 3 bases; unmatched junction bases: 11. CDR3 length: 16 residues. Germline CDR1 SEHNR, CDR2 FQNEAQ (reference sequence). This CDR3 is CASSSTGQAVHTEAFF. The CDR3 nucleotides are TGTGCCAGCAGCTCCACCGGACAGGCGGTACACACTGAAGCTTTCTTT. Complete variable domain (other parts from reference TRBV7-9 and TRBJ1-1): DTGVSQNPRHKITKRGQNVTFRCDPISEHNRLYWYRQTLGQGPEFLTYFQNEAQLEKSRLLSDRFSAERPKGSFSTLEIQRTEQGDSAMYLCASSSTGQAVHTEAFFGQGTRLTVV.

This clone was picked up a small number of times. The chain couples TRBV4-1 to TRBJ1-1; D is uncertain. The CDR3 totals 14 residues. The V and J ends lost 3 bases and 6 bases respectively, with 14 bases between them. CDR1 and CDR2 from the germline V gene are MGHRA and YSYEKL. The CDR3 sequence: CASSHDMEVPEAFF. CDR3 sequence (DNA): TGCGCCAGCAGCCACGATATGGAGGTCCCTGAAGCTTTCTTT.

The genes are TRBV9 and TRBJ1-5; D gene unclear. CDR3 length: 16 residues. Germline CDR1 is SGDLS and CDR2 is YYNGEE. The V end lost 0 bases, the J end lost 2 bases, and 12 bases lay between the germline ends. CDR3 DNA: TGTGCCAGCAGCGTAGGGTCCAAACGGGGCAATCAGCCCCAGCATTTT. Encoded protein: CASSVGSKRGNQPQHF.

The V gene is TRBV7-9, the J gene TRBJ1-6; D ambiguous. The germline V and J ends were trimmed by 5 bases and 7 bases, with 6 bases remaining between them. CDR1 is SEHNR and CDR2 is FQNEAQ in the germline V gene (reference sequence). This CDR3 region has 12 residues. CDR3 sequence (DNA): TGTGCCAGCAGCGAAGGGAATTCACCCCTCCACTTT. Residues: CASSEGNSPLHF. The full variable domain, completed using reference TRBV7-9 and TRBJ1-6, is DTGVSQNPRHKITKRGQNVTFRCDPISEHNRLYWYRQTLGQGPEFLTYFQNEAQLEKSRLLSDRFSAERPKGSFSTLEIQRTEQGDSAMYLCASSEGNSPLHFGNGTRLTVT.

V is TRBV19 and J is TRBJ1-1; D gene ambiguous. The germline gives CDR1 LNHDA, CDR2 SQIVND (reference sequence). Trimming shortened V by 6 bases and J by 1 base, and 12 bases separated the two germline ends. CDR3 length equals 14 residues. CDR3 in amino acids: CASSVDAWNTEAFF. Here the CDR3 DNA reads TGTGCCAGTAGCGTTGATGCGTGGAACACTGAAGCTTTCTTT.

The count of this clone is one. The chain is built from TRBV15 and TRBJ1-4; no reliable D call. Germline CDR1 reads LNHNV; CDR2 reads YYDKDF (reference sequence). The CDR3 has 14 amino acids. V gave up 5 bases and J gave up 5 bases, with 12 bases separating them. The CDR3: CATSPRQLNEKLFF. The CDR3 coding sequence is TGTGCCACCAGCCCGAGGCAGCTAAATGAAAAACTGTTTTTT.

This rearrangement joins TRBV7-9 to TRBJ2-5, with D maybe TRBD2 (6 bases). Looked up from germline, CDR1 is SEHNR and CDR2 is FQNEAQ (reference sequence). The CDR3 covers 16 residues. V gave up 7 bases and J gave up 4 bases, with 22 bases separating them. CDR3 sequence (DNA): TGTGCCAGCAACGTCTACTCGGGAGAGGTTGGAGAGACCCAGTACTTC. Residues: CASNVYSGEVGETQYF.